The 28 T cell receptor beta chains in this list originate from one sample, sequenced in a study of radiotherapy plus CTLA-4 blockade in lung cancer. This table comes from immunoSEQ multiplex PCR, and its TCRdb copy is limited to in-frame clones, with some not included. The sample shows approximately 77,000 clones, around 78% of them seen only once. The sequencing here drew on peripheral blood, taken from a patient treated with radiotherapy plus ipilimumab. These receptors all come from a human donor with non-small cell lung cancer whose response to radiotherapy plus ipilimumab could not be evaluated. Some clones in this sample may be carry-over from other donors' samples.

J is TRBJ1-2 and V is TRBV4-1; D is uncertain. The germline V and J ends were trimmed by 4 bases and 4 bases, with 22 bases remaining between them. Germline assignment: CDR1 MGHRA and CDR2 YSYEKL. The CDR3 is 17 amino acids. CDR3 residues: CASSLRFRQPMLYGYTF. CDR3 bases: TGCGCCAGCAGCCTCCGATTCAGGCAGCCTATGCTCTATGGCTACACCTTC.

This clone was counted only a few times. The chain recombines TRBV19 with TRBJ1-5; no definite D call. Germline lookup yields CDR1 LNHDA and CDR2 SQIVND (reference sequence). There are 16 residues in the CDR3. Trimming stripped 6 bases from V and 1 base from J, with 16 bases between. In DNA, the CDR3 is TGTGCCAGTAGAACATCCGGGGTGGGGAGCAATCAGCCCCAGCATTTT. As protein: CASRTSGVGSNQPQHF.

The genes are TRBV19 and TRBJ2-3; the match to TRBD2 covers 7 bases. Unmatched junction bases numbered 9, after V lost 9 bases and J lost 6 bases. The CDR3 runs 13 residues. Germline CDR1 is LNHDA and CDR2 is SQIVND (reference sequence). CDR3 DNA sequence: TGTGCCAGCTCTCCCGCGCGGGAGGATACGCAGTATTTT. Translated, it gives CASSPAREDTQYF.

The rearrangement uses TRBV2 and TRBJ1-1; tentatively, D is TRBD1 (6 bases). Deletions cut 3 bases from V and 10 bases from J, with 12 bases between. This CDR3 is built from 12 residues. Looked up from germline, CDR1 is SNHLY and CDR2 is FYNNEI. The CDR3 loop is CASSERGGTAFF. Here the CDR3 DNA reads TGTGCCAGCAGTGAGAGAGGGGGTACAGCTTTCTTT. The full variable domain, rest sourced from reference TRBV2 and TRBJ1-1, is EPEVTQTPSHQVTQMGQEVILRCVPISNHLYFYWYRQILGQKVEFLVSFYNNEISEKSEIFDDQFSVERPDGSNFTLKIRSTKLEDSAMYFCASSERGGTAFFGQGTRLTVV.

This clone occurred a few times. CDR3 residues: CASQGVARNTIYF. In DNA form, the CDR3 reads TGTGCCAGTCAGGGGGTAGCTCGAAACACCATATATTTT. The chain couples TRBV6-5 to TRBJ1-3; 7 bases map to TRBD1. CDR1 MNHEY and CDR2 SVGAGI come from the germline V gene. The CDR3 is made up of 13 amino acids. V gave up 9 bases and J gave up 5 bases; unmatched junction bases: 7.

The rearrangement uses TRBV7-9 and TRBJ2-3; 8 bases agree with TRBD2. The junction had 11 bases not matched to a gene; V was cut back by 5 bases and J by 4 bases. This CDR3 has 16 residues. Germline-derived CDR1 and CDR2 are SEHNR and FQNEAQ (reference sequence). For the CDR3, the DNA is TGTGCCAGCAGCCAAGAGGCGGGGGGAGGACCAGATACGCAGTATTTT. This gives the protein CASSQEAGGGPDTQYF.

This chain uses TRBV21-1 with TRBJ2-5; the table assigns TRBD2, which was not confirmed against the DNA. TRBV21-1 is a listed pseudogene. The CDR3 contains 15 residues. CDR3 protein: CASNRTSETPETQYF. The CDR3 DNA follows: TGTGCCAGCAACAGGACTAGCGAGACGCCAGAGACCCAGTACTTC.

J is TRBJ1-1 and V is TRBV4-3; tentatively, D is TRBD1 (5 bases). The CDR3 spans 16 residues. Germline V gene lookup returns CDR1 LGHNA and CDR2 YSLEER. Trimming took off 0 bases at V and 1 base at J, with 12 bases between the two ends. Here the CDR3 DNA reads TGCGCCAGCAGCCAAGATATGGGGCAGACGAACACTGAAGCTTTCTTT. Protein product: CASSQDMGQTNTEAFF.

This clone has more than one count but fewer than ten. The chain combines TRBV4-3 with TRBJ2-1; possibly TRBD1 for D (5 bases). Germline V CDR1 and CDR2: LGHNA, YSLEER. V dropped 0 bases and J dropped 8 bases, with 17 bases sitting between them. The CDR3 has 16 amino acids. CDR3 DNA: TGCGCCAGCAGCCAAGATTCGTCGTTAGGGGCCGATGAGCAGTTCTTC. Protein sequence: CASSQDSSLGADEQFF.

V is TRBV5-1 and J is TRBJ1-4; a weak D match, TRBD1 (6 bases). The CDR3 runs to 16 residues. The ends were cut back, 2 bases at V and 0 bases at J, with 11 bases in the middle. The germline gives CDR1 SGHRS, CDR2 YFSETQ. The CDR3 DNA follows: TGCGCCAGCAGCTTTAGGGGGGGAACAACTAATGAAAAACTGTTTTTT. Encoded protein: CASSFRGGTTNEKLFF.

This clone was seen more than once but under ten times. The gene calls are TRBV2 and TRBJ1-5; D call uncertain. The CDR3 has 13 amino acids. V was trimmed by 3 bases and J by 7 bases, leaving 10 bases between them. Germline V gene lookup returns CDR1 SNHLY and CDR2 FYNNEI. The CDR3 nucleotides read TGTGCCAGCAGTGAGGCTGGCATCCAGCCCCAGCATTTT. Amino acids: CASSEAGIQPQHF.

This clone came up a few times. The chain joins TRBV29-1 to TRBJ2-3; 12 bases are a match to TRBD1. The J segment lost 6 bases and the V segment lost 4 bases, leaving 8 bases of the junction unmatched. The germline CDR1 and CDR2 sequences are SQVTM and ANQGSEA. This CDR3 spans 15 amino acids. DNA of the CDR3: TGCAGCGTTGGCGGGACAGGGGGCTATCAGGATACGCAGTATTTT. Translating gives CSVGGTGGYQDTQYF.

The V gene is TRBV7-9, the J gene TRBJ2-3; the D gene is possibly TRBD2 (6 bases). The germline V gene has CDR1 SEHNR and CDR2 FQNEAQ (reference sequence). The V end was cut by 2 bases, the J end by 5 bases, with 14 bases between. The CDR3 is made up of 15 amino acids. CDR3 nucleotide sequence: TGTGCCAGCAGCTTAAATAGGGGACTTGAAGATACGCAGTATTTT. This encodes CASSLNRGLEDTQYF.

The J gene is TRBJ2-1, the V gene TRBV4-1; 11 bases fit TRBD2. Germline CDR1 is MGHRA and CDR2 is YSYEKL. The CDR3 has 14 amino acids. V lost 4 bases, J lost 16 bases, and 12 bases stayed unmatched. In DNA form, the CDR3 reads TGCGCCAGCAGCCCATCGGGGCTAGCGGGGGGAATCTTCTTC. This translates into CASSPSGLAGGIFF.

V and J are TRBV25-1 and TRBJ1-6; D is unclear. Trimming left V 6 bases short and J 0 bases short, with 12 bases between. In germline, CDR1 is MGHDK, CDR2 SYGVNS. The CDR3 runs 16 residues. This CDR3 is CASRPPGSSYNSPLHF. In nucleotides, the CDR3 is TGTGCCAGCAGGCCCCCCGGGAGCTCCTATAATTCACCCCTCCACTTT.

The rearrangement uses TRBV11-1 and TRBJ2-7, with 7 bases that match TRBD1. Germline CDR1 SGHAT, CDR2 FQDESV (reference sequence). The CDR3 extends over 15 amino acids. Losses at the gene ends were 6 bases for V and 3 bases for J; bases not matched to a gene: 11. CDR3 residues: CASSETGPRVYEQYF. The CDR3 DNA follows: TGTGCCAGCAGTGAGACAGGGCCCCGGGTCTACGAGCAGTACTTC.

There are a few counts of this clone. The CDR3 loop reads CASSTGGALDTQYF. The DNA for the CDR3 is TGTGCCAGCAGCACAGGGGGCGCGTTAGATACGCAGTATTTT. This chain joins TRBV2 and TRBJ2-3, with 9 bases that match TRBD1. The trim removed 6 bases at V and 5 bases at J, leaving 6 bases unmatched. The CDR3 length is 14 residues. CDR1 and CDR2 from the germline V gene are SNHLY and FYNNEI.

This clone was seen a handful of times. The chain joins TRBV28 to TRBJ1-2; 9 bases are a match to TRBD1. This CDR3 is 16 amino acids long. The V gene's germline CDR1 is MDHEN and CDR2 SYDVKM. V was pared by 1 base and J by 6 bases, with 9 bases of the junction left unmatched. CDR3 loop: CASSLLMGDREHGYTF. In DNA, the CDR3 is TGTGCCAGCAGTTTATTAATGGGGGACAGGGAGCATGGCTACACCTTC.

This clone was seen once. The V gene is TRBV9, the J gene TRBJ1-1, with unresolved D. The CDR3 is 13 amino acids. Trimming took 4 bases from V and 1 from J, leaving 8 bases between them. The V gene's germline CDR1 is SGDLS and CDR2 YYNGEE. Here the CDR3 DNA reads TGTGCCAGCAGCTGGTCGGGGAACACTGAAGCTTTCTTT. Translated, it gives CASSWSGNTEAFF.

This clone was seen only once. The V and J genes are TRBV5-4 and TRBJ1-4; 7 bases map to TRBD1. Germline V gene lookup returns CDR1 SGHNT and CDR2 YYREEE (reference sequence). This CDR3 is built from 15 residues. V was pared by 2 bases and J by 1 base, with 2 bases of the junction left unmatched. The CDR3 DNA follows: TGTGCCAGCAGCTTCCGACAGGGAACTAATGAAAAACTGTTTTTT. As protein: CASSFRQGTNEKLFF.

The chain employs TRBV7-9 and TRBJ2-3; 9 nucleotides agree with TRBD2. The CDR3 spans 17 residues. V dropped 2 bases and J dropped 5; count of bases not matched to a gene: 11. Germline V gene data show CDR1 as SEHNR and CDR2 as FQNEAQ (reference sequence). CDR3 region: CASSLILAGSAGDTQYF. The CDR3 nucleotides read TGTGCCAGCAGCTTAATACTAGCGGGTTCGGCGGGAGATACGCAGTATTTT.

The CDR3 DNA sequence: TGTGCCAGCTCATCCGGACAGAACACTGAAGCTTTCTTT. Amino acids: CASSSGQNTEAFF. The V call is TRBV18, the J call TRBJ1-1; D is perhaps TRBD1 (5 bases). CDR1 is KGHSH, CDR2 LQKENI, per germline. CDR3 length: 13 residues. Between the trimmed V and J ends, which lost 5 bases and 1 base, there was a span of 8 bases.

V gene TRBV7-2 combines with J gene TRBJ2-3; the match to TRBD1 covers 7 bases. J lost 2 bases, V lost 5 bases, and 13 bases had no gene match. The V gene's germline CDR1 is SGHTA and CDR2 FQGNSA. The CDR3 is made up of 17 amino acids. CDR3 sequence: CASSLKTLTGNTDTQYF. CDR3 bases: TGTGCCAGCAGCCTCAAAACACTGACAGGGAACACAGATACGCAGTATTTT.

The chain recombines TRBV15 with TRBJ2-1; the D gene is possibly TRBD2 (6 bases). The CDR3 is 15 amino acids. CDR1 and CDR2 (germline): LNHNV, YYDKDF (reference sequence). V was shortened by 4 bases and J by 2 bases, with 12 bases between the two germline ends. The CDR3 DNA sequence: TGTGCCACCAGCACAGCTCCGGGGGCCTACAATGAGCAGTTCTTC. This codes for CATSTAPGAYNEQFF.

Points on this clone: The sample has other DNA sequences that encode this CDR3 too. The gene calls are TRBV5-1 and TRBJ2-1; 12 nucleotides agree with TRBD2. V lost 3 bases and J lost 4; bases outside the gene matches: 2. The CDR3 runs 15 residues. Germline CDR1 reads SGHRS; CDR2 reads YFSETQ. The CDR3: CASSSTSGGYNEQFF. DNA for the CDR3: TGCGCCAGCAGCTCGACTAGCGGGGGATACAATGAGCAGTTCTTC.

J is TRBJ1-5 and V is TRBV9; 9 bases are a match to TRBD1. V shed 5 bases, J shed 6 bases, and the junction held 9 bases outside the gene matches. Germline V gene sequence: CDR1 SGDLS, CDR2 YYNGEE. The CDR3 has 15 amino acids. For the CDR3, the DNA is TGTGCCAGCAGTAAAATGGACAGGGGAGGTCAGCCCCAGCATTTT. It specifies CASSKMDRGGQPQHF.

The genes are TRBV7-9 and TRBJ2-1; no reliable D call. This CDR3 spans 14 amino acids. Between the trimmed V and J ends, which lost 3 bases and 5 bases, there was a span of 11 bases. Germline V CDR1 and CDR2: SEHNR, FQNEAQ (reference sequence). In DNA, the CDR3 is TGTGCCAGCAGCTTCGTGTCCGGTGACAATGAGCAGTTCTTC. Translated: CASSFVSGDNEQFF.

The chain is built from TRBV6-5 and TRBJ2-5; 12 nucleotides match TRBD2. V was pared by 2 bases and J by 5 bases, with 3 bases of the junction left unmatched. Germline V gene lookup returns CDR1 MNHEY and CDR2 SVGAGI. The CDR3 runs to 15 residues. The chain's CDR3 is CASSYGTSGPETQYF. In DNA form, the CDR3 reads TGTGCCAGCAGTTACGGGACTAGCGGGCCGGAGACCCAGTACTTC.